The T cell receptor beta chain under discussion was sequenced for a study of T cell responses to AZD1222 COVID-19 vaccine. Study-level findings and limits: Reportedly, nearly half the spike-specific TCRs target unmutated variant regions. The study sampled repertoires only after the peak T cell response. Vaccine-associated CD4 TCRs spanned spike, dominant at 160-218 and 743-854. Mostly white British, mostly female donors; authors suggested clonal diversity may be underestimated.

Germline V lookup: CDR1 MGHDK, CDR2 SYGVNS. V lost 3 bases, J lost 0 bases, and 4 bases stayed unmatched. This CDR3 has 16 residues. Using immunoSEQ multiplex PCR, the repertoire was profiled, and TCRdb retains in-frame clones only, with some absent. The sample yields about 100,000 clones, nearly 90% seen once. Points on this clone: Its cognate antigen is unknown.

Specimen: peripheral blood, collected on day 0 of AZD1222 vaccination. This clonotype originated in an adult in good health. This chain joins TRBV25-1 and TRBJ2-4; 8 nucleotides align to TRBD1. Here the CDR3 DNA reads TGTGCCAGCAGTGAGCGGGACAGGCAAGCCAAAAACATTCAGTACTTC. Amino acids: CASSERDRQAKNIQYF.